This entry concerns a single T cell receptor (beta chain). No antigen is known for it. V lost 5 bases to trimming and J lost 11 bases, with 18 bases between them. The CDR3 contains 13 residues. Germline V gives CDR1 SGHTA, CDR2 FQGNSA. This sample is part of a study of cytomegalovirus exposure and HLA in healthy donors. In the study overall: Approximately 81% of around 400 genotyped donors fell in the Caucasian-associated ancestry cluster. Study-level findings and limits: In an earlier analysis, productive rearrangement rates for most beta V segments clustered near 87% or 30%. Several of the most significant clusters appeared linked to common viral pathogens, based on a later analysis.

A multiplex PCR was run with 60 Vbeta primers and 13 Jbeta primers. The data were produced by immunoSEQ multiplex PCR, yet TCRdb's version contains in-frame clones alone and is incomplete. The data contain 200,000 or so clones, around four fifths of them singletons. This receptor was identified in a woman between 50 and 59 years old in good health and CMV-seropositive. The chain has TRBV7-2 and TRBJ2-5; D is possibly TRBD2 (5 bases). Sequencing input: PBMCs. The CDR3 here is CASSVGDSREQYF. The CDR3, as DNA: TGTGCCAGCAGCGTGGGCGATTCGAGGGAGCAGTACTTC.